This record looks at one TCR beta chain sequence and its context. Its matching antigen is unknown. Germline values: CDR1 SGHDN, CDR2 FVKESK. With V trimmed by 5 bases and J by 6 bases, 19 bases remained unmatched. The CDR3 totals 20 residues. This record belongs to a study of sequential checkpoint blockade in melanoma. Whole-study context: About 90 pretreatment tumor DNA samples were TCRβ immunosequenced.

The treatment denotes: randomized to nivolumab then ipilimumab (arm A) or the reverse (arm B). Study observations and caveats: Clinical benefit was about 30 times likelier when tumor T-cell fraction and clonality increased. Tumor T-cell fraction and clonality correlated with PD-L1 and CD8+ counts.

Method: immunoSEQ multiplex PCR; TCRdb's copy keeps in-frame clones and lacks some. This sample has fewer than 9,500 clones, with roughly a quarter found just once. The clonotype comes from a human donor with melanoma. The input for sequencing was tumor tissue (inferred from file names), taken from a patient given nivolumab and ipilimumab in sequence. J is TRBJ2-1 and V is TRBV14; 13 nucleotides line up with TRBD2. The CDR3 loop reads CASSITSGRAFPYITNEQFF. In DNA, the CDR3 is TGTGCCAGCAGCATTACTAGCGGGAGGGCCTTCCCGTACATTACCAATGAGCAGTTCTTC. The full variable domain, rest sourced from reference TRBV14 and TRBJ2-1, is EAGVTQFPSHSVIEKGQTVTLRCDPISGHDNLYWYRRVMGKEIKFLLHFVKESKQDESGMPNNRFLAERTGGTYSTLKVQPAELEDSGVYFCASSITSGRAFPYITNEQFFGPGTRLTVL.